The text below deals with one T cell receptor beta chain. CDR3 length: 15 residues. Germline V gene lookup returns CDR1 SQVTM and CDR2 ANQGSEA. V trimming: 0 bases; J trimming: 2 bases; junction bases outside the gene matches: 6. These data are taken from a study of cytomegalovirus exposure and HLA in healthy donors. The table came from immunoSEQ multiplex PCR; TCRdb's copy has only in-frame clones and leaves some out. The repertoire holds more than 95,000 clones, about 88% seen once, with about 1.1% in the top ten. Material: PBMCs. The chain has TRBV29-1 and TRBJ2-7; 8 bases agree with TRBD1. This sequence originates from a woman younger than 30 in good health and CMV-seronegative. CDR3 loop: CSVEEGDRNTYEQYF. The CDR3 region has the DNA TGCAGCGTTGAAGAAGGGGACAGGAATACCTACGAGCAGTACTTC.